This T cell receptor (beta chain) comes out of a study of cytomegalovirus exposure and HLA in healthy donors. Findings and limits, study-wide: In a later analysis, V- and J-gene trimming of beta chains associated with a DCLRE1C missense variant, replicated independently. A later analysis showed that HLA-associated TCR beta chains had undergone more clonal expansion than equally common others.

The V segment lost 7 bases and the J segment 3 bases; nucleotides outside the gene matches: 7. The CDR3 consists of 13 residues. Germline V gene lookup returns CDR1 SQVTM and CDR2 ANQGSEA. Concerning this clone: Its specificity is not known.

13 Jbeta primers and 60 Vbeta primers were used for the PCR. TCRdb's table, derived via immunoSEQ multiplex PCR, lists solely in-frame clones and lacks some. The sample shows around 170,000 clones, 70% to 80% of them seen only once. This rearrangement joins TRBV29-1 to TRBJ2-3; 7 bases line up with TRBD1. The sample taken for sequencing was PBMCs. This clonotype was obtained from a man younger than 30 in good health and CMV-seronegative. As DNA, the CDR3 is TGCAGCGCCTGGGACAGCTCGACAGATACGCAGTATTTT. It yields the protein CSAWDSSTDTQYF.